Listed here is a single T cell receptor (beta chain). The TCR-sequenced patients were a few responders to pembrolizumab. This sample stems from a study of PD-1 blockade in mismatch repair-deficient tumors. Germline CDR1 SEHNR, CDR2 FQNEAQ (reference sequence). Trimming at V came to 2 bases and at J to 2 bases, leaving 9 bases not matched to a gene. This CDR3 contains 18 residues. The repertoire was sequenced with immunoSEQ multiplex PCR; TCRdb's copy has only in-frame clones and lacks some. The repertoire holds 120,000 or so clones, with about 88% as singletons. The sequence came from an adult with mismatch repair-deficient cancer. Source: peripheral blood, taken 44 weeks after starting pembrolizumab. The chain recombines TRBV7-9 with TRBJ2-3; 11 bases align to TRBD1. The CDR3 is CASSLSGTGGTDTDTQYF. CDR3 sequence (DNA): TGTGCCAGCAGCTTATCCGGGACAGGGGGTACTGACACAGATACGCAGTATTTT. Full variable domain (missing parts from reference TRBV7-9 and TRBJ2-3): DTGVSQNPRHKITKRGQNVTFRCDPISEHNRLYWYRQTLGQGPEFLTYFQNEAQLEKSRLLSDRFSAERPKGSFSTLEIQRTEQGDSAMYLCASSLSGTGGTDTDTQYFGPGTRLTVL.